The text below deals with one T cell receptor (beta chain). Its cognate antigen is unknown. CDR3 size: 14 residues. Deletions cut 7 bases from V and 6 bases from J, with 19 bases between. From germline, CDR1 is SQVTM and CDR2 ANQGSEA. Extracted RNA was reverse transcribed, and the resulting cDNA served as sequencing template. Data came from immunoSEQ multiplex PCR; TCRdb stores just in-frame clones and leaves some out. The sample shows 70,000 or so clones, approximately 28% of them seen only once. This entry is derived from a study of CD8+ T cells in alopecia areata. Study-wide context: Treated patients received oral tofacitinib, 5 to 10 mg twice daily. General study points: More clonal than normal scalp was lesional scalp, particularly alopecia totalis/universalis. Possibly as an HLA-related effect, TCR sharing across patients appeared less clear than in mice.

Treatment denoted: oral pan-JAK inhibitor, 5-10 mg twice daily. Collected material from alopecia areata patients comprised lesional scalp punch biopsies and peripheral blood. The starting material was CD8+ T cells sorted from blood, obtained at week 4, from a patient treated with tofacitinib. The receptor was derived from a human donor with alopecia areata. The rearrangement links TRBV29-1 to TRBJ2-4, with D perhaps being TRBD1 or TRBD2 (5 bases each). The CDR3 loop is CSACCFGTGNIQYF. The CDR3 bases are TGCAGCGCCTGCTGCTTCGGGACGGGAAACATTCAGTACTTC.